One sample yielded the 11 T cell receptor beta chains listed below, sequenced in a study of blood T cell repertoires in COVID-19. Assay used: immunoSEQ multiplex PCR; TCRdb lists only in-frame clones, some missing. This sample has roughly 100,000 clones, with around nine tenths found just once. Sequences were obtained from peripheral blood. Receptors originate from a woman aged 70-85 years with acute or convalescent COVID-19.

A single count supports this clone. The V and J genes are TRBV3-1 (or the pseudogene TRBV3-2) and TRBJ2-1; D possibly corresponds to TRBD1 (5 bases). Germline CDR1 is LGHDT and CDR2 is YNNKEL (reference sequence). Trimming cost V 3 bases and J 9 bases, with 9 bases left between them. The CDR3 is 12 amino acids. DNA for the CDR3: TGTGCCAGCAGCCACAGGGTCGGTGAGCAGTTCTTC. It is translated as CASSHRVGEQFF.

This chain joins TRBV6-5 and TRBJ1-1; 9 bases are a match to TRBD1. The V gene end was trimmed by 6 bases and the J gene end by 6 bases; junction bases not matched to a gene: 11. The germline V gene encodes CDR1 MNHEY and CDR2 SVGAGI. This CDR3 region has 15 residues. The CDR3 region has the DNA TGTGCCAGCAGCGCCGGGACAGGGAATTTTCCTGAAGCTTTCTTT. Its protein product is CASSAGTGNFPEAFF.

The J gene is TRBJ1-4, the V gene TRBV19; D ambiguous. CDR1 and CDR2 (germline): LNHDA, SQIVND (reference sequence). Trimming cost V 3 bases and J 5 bases, with 4 bases left between them. The CDR3 contains 12 residues. CDR3 sequence reads: CASSIINEKLFF. Here the CDR3 DNA reads TGTGCCAGTAGTATTATAAATGAAAAACTGTTTTTT.

The chain is built from TRBV29-1 and TRBJ1-1; TRBD1 might be the D (5 bases). Per germline, CDR1 SQVTM and CDR2 ANQGSEA. The CDR3 extends over 13 amino acids. V gave up 4 bases and J gave up 4 bases, with 13 bases separating them. CDR3 nucleotide sequence: TGCAGCGTTGCGGCAAGGGGAAGCACTGAAGCTTTCTTT. Translation: CSVAARGSTEAFF.

This clone was seen a few times. The chain carries TRBV11-1 and TRBJ2-1, with TRBD2 matching over 13 bases. CDR1 and CDR2 (germline): SGHAT, FQDESV (reference sequence). V shed 3 bases, J shed 9 bases, and the junction held 5 bases outside the gene matches. This CDR3 has 15 amino acids. CDR3 amino acids: CASSLQTSGRSEQFF. CDR3 coding DNA: TGTGCCAGCAGCTTGCAGACTAGCGGGAGGAGTGAGCAGTTCTTC.

This clone appeared once. The DNA of the CDR3 is TGTGCCAGCAGCCAAGTAACAGGGTATGGAGAGACCCAGTACTTC. This encodes CASSQVTGYGETQYF. The chain recombines TRBV3-1 (or the pseudogene TRBV3-2) with TRBJ2-5; weak D call: TRBD1 (6 bases). The V end was cut by 1 base, the J end by 4 bases, with 13 bases between. Germline CDR1 reads LGHDT; CDR2 reads YNNKEL (reference sequence). This CDR3 has 15 amino acids.

The CDR3 region is CASSQEATSGEQFF. The DNA of the CDR3 is TGTGCCAGCAGCCAAGAGGCTACTAGCGGAGAGCAGTTCTTC. The J gene is TRBJ2-1, the V gene TRBV3-1 (or the pseudogene TRBV3-2), with 8 nucleotides matching TRBD2. The germline V gene has CDR1 LGHDT and CDR2 YNNKEL (reference sequence). After removal of 0 bases from V and 10 bases from J, the junction contained 5 bases not matched to a gene. This CDR3 is built from 14 residues.

This clone appeared a single time. The CDR3 bases are TGTGCCAGCACCCCGTGGCGGGGGGGAAGCACAGATACGCAGTATTTT. This codes for CASTPWRGGSTDTQYF. The genes are TRBV27 and TRBJ2-3; 9 bases line up with TRBD2. This CDR3 has 16 amino acids. The V and J ends lost 7 bases and 0 bases, in that order; junction bases with no gene match: 8. Germline assignment: CDR1 MNHEY and CDR2 SMNVEV (reference sequence).

The V gene is TRBV24-1, the J gene TRBJ2-2; 7 bases fit TRBD2. V lost 5 bases, J lost 3 bases, and 8 bases stayed unmatched. The CDR3 runs to 16 residues. CDR1 is KGHDR and CDR2 is SFDVKD in the germline V gene. CDR3 sequence: CATSAPGAGDTGELFF. In DNA form, the CDR3 reads TGTGCCACCAGTGCCCCTGGGGCGGGGGACACCGGGGAGCTGTTTTTT.

This chain joins TRBV7-6 and TRBJ1-3; weak D call: TRBD1 (5 bases). CDR1 and CDR2 from the germline V gene are SGHVS and FNYEAQ. Trimming shortened V by 5 bases and J by 2 bases, and 19 bases separated the two germline ends. There are 17 residues in the CDR3. The DNA for the CDR3 is TGTGCCAGCAGCAAAGACCTCAGGGATATTACTGGAAACACCATATATTTT. Protein: CASSKDLRDITGNTIYF.

This chain links TRBV28 with TRBJ1-2, with D possibly being TRBD1 (5 bases). The CDR3 spans 13 residues. V was pared by 2 bases and J by 1 base, with 5 bases between. CDR1 is MDHEN, CDR2 SYDVKM, per germline. The CDR3 DNA reads as TGTGCCAGCAGTTTAAGGGGTAACTATGGCTACACCTTC. Encoded protein: CASSLRGNYGYTF.